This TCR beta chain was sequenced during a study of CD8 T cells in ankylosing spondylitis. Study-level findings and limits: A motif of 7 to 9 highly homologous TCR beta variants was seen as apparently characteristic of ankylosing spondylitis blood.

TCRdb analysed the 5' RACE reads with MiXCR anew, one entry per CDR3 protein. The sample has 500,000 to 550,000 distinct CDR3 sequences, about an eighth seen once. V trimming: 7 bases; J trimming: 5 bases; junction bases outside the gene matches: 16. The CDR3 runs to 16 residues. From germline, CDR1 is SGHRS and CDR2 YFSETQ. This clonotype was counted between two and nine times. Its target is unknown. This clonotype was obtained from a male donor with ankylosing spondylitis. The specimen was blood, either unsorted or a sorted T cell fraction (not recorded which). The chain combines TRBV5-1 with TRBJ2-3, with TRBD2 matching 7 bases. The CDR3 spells CASGGGGLSLGDTQYF. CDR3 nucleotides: TGCGCCAGCGGCGGGGGAGGCTTATCCCTTGGAGATACGCAGTATTTT.